This is a list of T cell receptor beta chains from one sample in a study of shared clonotypes between healthy human individuals. Repertoires were generated with immunoSEQ multiplex PCR, while TCRdb's copy carries only in-frame clones and drops some. The profile covers around 320,000 clones, with around 86% appearing a single time and 15% to 20% taken by the ten largest. The specimen sequenced was memory CD8+ T cells sorted from blood. These receptor sequences come from a man aged 18 to 29 in good health. Each CDR3 is given with its conserved first and last residue. D genes are given only for firm matches. Expanded clones get a size class; other rows say once, few or many, or leave the size out.

j_call: TRBJ2-2; d_call: TRBD1; clone_size: once; v_call: TRBV27; cdr3_aa: CASSPGQGAPGELFF; cdr3_nt: TGTGCCAGCAGTCCGGGACAGGGGGCGCCCGGGGAGCTGTTTTTT
j_call: TRBJ2-7; d_call: -; clone_size: once; v_call: TRBV5-1; cdr3_aa: CASSLSWPQLHEQYF; cdr3_nt: TGCGCCAGCAGCTTGAGTTGGCCGCAACTCCACGAGCAGTACTTC
j_call: TRBJ2-3; d_call: -; clone_size: -; v_call: TRBV11-2; cdr3_aa: CASSFLAWENTDTQYF; cdr3_nt: TGTGCCAGCAGCTTCCTAGCTTGGGAGAACACAGATACGCAGTATTTT
j_call: TRBJ2-7; d_call: -; clone_size: -; v_call: TRBV27; cdr3_aa: CASSLGSAYEQYF; cdr3_nt: TGTGCCAGCAGTTTAGGGAGCGCCTACGAGCAGTACTTC
j_call: TRBJ2-1; d_call: -; clone_size: -; v_call: TRBV10-3; cdr3_aa: CAISDEVYEQFF; cdr3_nt: TGTGCCATCAGTGACGAGGTCTATGAGCAGTTCTTC
j_call: TRBJ1-6; d_call: TRBD1; clone_size: once; v_call: TRBV9; cdr3_aa: CASSEEQGWNSPLHF; cdr3_nt: TGTGCCAGCAGCGAAGAACAGGGGTGGAATTCACCCCTCCACTTT
j_call: TRBJ2-7; d_call: -; clone_size: -; v_call: TRBV7-9; cdr3_aa: CASSLGGILYEQYF; cdr3_nt: TGTGCCAGCAGCTTAGGGGGGATTCTTTACGAGCAGTACTTC
j_call: TRBJ2-1; d_call: -; clone_size: -; v_call: TRBV7-2; cdr3_aa: CASSFFGSGYTYNEQFF; cdr3_nt: TGTGCCAGCAGCTTTTTTGGTAGCGGATATACCTACAATGAGCAGTTCTTC
j_call: TRBJ2-1; d_call: -; clone_size: -; v_call: TRBV29-1; cdr3_aa: CSVARDHLYNEQFF; cdr3_nt: TGCAGCGTTGCCCGGGACCATCTTTACAATGAGCAGTTCTTC
j_call: TRBJ2-7; d_call: TRBD2; clone_size: -; v_call: TRBV5-4; cdr3_aa: CASSFSGGADEQYF; cdr3_nt: TGTGCCAGCAGCTTTAGCGGGGGGGCCGACGAGCAGTACTTC
j_call: TRBJ2-7; d_call: -; clone_size: -; v_call: TRBV7-8; cdr3_aa: CASSPTSSYEQYF; cdr3_nt: TGTGCCAGCAGCCCAACGAGCTCCTACGAGCAGTACTTC
j_call: TRBJ1-5; d_call: -; clone_size: -; v_call: TRBV11-2; cdr3_aa: CASNSVQAYSNQPQHF; cdr3_nt: TGTGCCAGCAACTCCGTCCAGGCGTATAGCAATCAGCCCCAGCATTTT
j_call: TRBJ2-7; d_call: TRBD1; clone_size: once; v_call: TRBV4-1; cdr3_aa: CASSPSAYRGYEQYF; cdr3_nt: TGCGCCAGCAGCCCAAGTGCATACAGGGGCTACGAGCAGTACTTC
j_call: TRBJ1-2; d_call: -; clone_size: -; v_call: TRBV6-5; cdr3_aa: CASSLAGRANYGYTF; cdr3_nt: TGTGCCAGCAGTTTGGCAGGGAGGGCTAACTATGGCTACACCTTC
j_call: TRBJ1-3; d_call: -; clone_size: once; v_call: TRBV4-1; cdr3_aa: CASSQGVGNTIYF; cdr3_nt: TGCGCCAGCAGCCAGGGTGTTGGAAACACCATATATTTT
j_call: TRBJ1-2; d_call: TRBD1; clone_size: -; v_call: TRBV29-1; cdr3_aa: CSVEPGGQGDYGYTF; cdr3_nt: TGCAGCGTTGAACCTGGCGGACAGGGGGACTATGGCTACACCTTC
j_call: TRBJ2-3; d_call: TRBD2; clone_size: -; v_call: TRBV27; cdr3_aa: CASSWTSGRTDTQYF; cdr3_nt: TGTGCCAGCAGTTGGACTAGCGGCCGCACAGATACGCAGTATTTT
j_call: TRBJ2-3; d_call: -; clone_size: -; v_call: TRBV7-3; cdr3_aa: CASSFYDRSTDTQYF; cdr3_nt: TGTGCCAGCAGCTTCTACGACAGAAGCACAGATACGCAGTATTTT
j_call: TRBJ2-3; d_call: -; clone_size: -; v_call: TRBV28; cdr3_aa: CASSFFADMGTDTQYF; cdr3_nt: TGTGCCAGCAGTTTCTTTGCGGACATGGGTACAGATACGCAGTATTTT
j_call: TRBJ2-7; d_call: -; clone_size: -; v_call: TRBV20-1; cdr3_aa: CSARPALEQYF; cdr3_nt: TGCAGTGCTAGACCGGCCCTGGAGCAGTACTTC
j_call: TRBJ1-1; d_call: -; clone_size: few; v_call: TRBV7-2; cdr3_aa: CASTLRGGNTEAFF; cdr3_nt: TGTGCCAGCACCCTAAGGGGGGGGAACACTGAAGCTTTCTTT
j_call: TRBJ2-7; d_call: -; clone_size: -; v_call: TRBV5-6; cdr3_aa: CASSLGVKAYEQYF; cdr3_nt: TGTGCCAGCAGCTTGGGTGTCAAAGCCTACGAGCAGTACTTC
j_call: TRBJ2-7; d_call: TRBD2; clone_size: -; v_call: TRBV9; cdr3_aa: CASSASGLAGFEQYF; cdr3_nt: TGTGCCAGCAGCGCGTCGGGACTAGCGGGATTCGAGCAGTACTTC
j_call: TRBJ1-2; d_call: TRBD1; clone_size: many; v_call: TRBV4-3; cdr3_aa: CASSQDSGTGNGYTF; cdr3_nt: TGCGCCAGCAGCCAAGATTCCGGGACAGGGAACGGCTACACCTTC
j_call: TRBJ1-1; d_call: -; clone_size: -; v_call: TRBV9; cdr3_aa: CASSAGGGVEAFF; cdr3_nt: TGTGCCAGCAGCGCGGGCGGTGGGGTTGAAGCTTTCTTT
j_call: TRBJ2-7; d_call: -; clone_size: -; v_call: TRBV4-1; cdr3_aa: CASSQGTEQYF; cdr3_nt: TGCGCCAGCAGCCAAGGGACCGAGCAGTACTTC
j_call: TRBJ1-2; d_call: -; clone_size: -; v_call: TRBV19; cdr3_aa: CASRILNYGYTF; cdr3_nt: TGTGCCAGTAGAATATTGAACTATGGCTACACCTTC
j_call: TRBJ2-1; d_call: -; clone_size: -; v_call: TRBV25-1; cdr3_aa: CASSEYGASGDEQFF; cdr3_nt: TGTGCCAGCAGTGAATATGGGGCGTCGGGAGATGAGCAGTTCTTC
j_call: TRBJ1-5; d_call: -; clone_size: -; v_call: TRBV4-2; cdr3_aa: CASSHLPHPYQPQHF; cdr3_nt: TGTGCCAGCAGCCACCTCCCGCATCCTTATCAGCCCCAGCATTTT
j_call: TRBJ1-1; d_call: -; clone_size: -; v_call: TRBV27; cdr3_aa: CASGHGSADTEAFF; cdr3_nt: TGTGCCAGCGGGCATGGGTCAGCCGACACTGAAGCTTTCTTT
j_call: TRBJ2-3; d_call: TRBD2; clone_size: -; v_call: TRBV9; cdr3_aa: CASSVGLLAGITDTQYF; cdr3_nt: TGTGCCAGCAGCGTAGGTCTCCTAGCGGGAATAACAGATACGCAGTATTTT
j_call: TRBJ2-7; d_call: -; clone_size: once; v_call: TRBV5-6; cdr3_aa: CASSWGSYEQYF; cdr3_nt: TGTGCCAGCAGCTGGGGTAGCTACGAGCAGTACTTC
j_call: TRBJ1-1; d_call: TRBD1; clone_size: -; v_call: TRBV5-1; cdr3_aa: CASSLVSGTGVFLNTEAFF; cdr3_nt: TGCGCCAGCAGCTTGGTATCCGGGACAGGCGTATTTTTGAACACTGAAGCTTTCTTT
j_call: TRBJ2-1; d_call: TRBD1; clone_size: -; v_call: TRBV27; cdr3_aa: CASSFGQGSYNEQFF; cdr3_nt: TGTGCCAGCAGCTTCGGACAGGGGAGTTACAATGAGCAGTTCTTC
j_call: TRBJ1-6; d_call: -; clone_size: -; v_call: TRBV28; cdr3_aa: CASSPGPNSPLHF; cdr3_nt: TGTGCCAGCAGTCCGGGACCGAATTCACCCCTCCACTTT
j_call: TRBJ2-7; d_call: TRBD1; clone_size: -; v_call: TRBV11-2; cdr3_aa: CASSLRTGFGEQYF; cdr3_nt: TGTGCCAGCAGCTTACGGACAGGGTTCGGAGAGCAGTACTTC
j_call: TRBJ1-4; d_call: TRBD1; clone_size: -; v_call: TRBV27; cdr3_aa: CASSFSGGNEKLFF; cdr3_nt: TGTGCCAGCAGTTTTTCAGGGGGAAATGAAAAACTGTTTTTT
j_call: TRBJ1-2; d_call: TRBD1; clone_size: -; v_call: TRBV4-3; cdr3_aa: CASSQDLQGIENYGYTF; cdr3_nt: TGCGCCAGCAGCCAAGATCTACAGGGGATCGAAAACTATGGCTACACCTTC
j_call: TRBJ2-7; d_call: TRBD2; clone_size: -; v_call: TRBV5-1; cdr3_aa: CASSILAGGAYEQYF; cdr3_nt: TGCGCCAGCAGCATACTAGCGGGAGGGGCCTACGAGCAGTACTTC
j_call: TRBJ2-1; d_call: TRBD1; clone_size: -; v_call: TRBV4-1; cdr3_aa: CASSQLKDRSSYNEQFF; cdr3_nt: TGCGCCAGCAGCCAACTAAAGGACAGGAGCTCCTACAATGAGCAGTTCTTC
j_call: TRBJ2-7; d_call: -; clone_size: few; v_call: TRBV5-4; cdr3_aa: CASSLDLLVFYEQYF; cdr3_nt: TGTGCCAGCAGCTTGGACCTTCTAGTTTTTTACGAGCAGTACTTC
j_call: TRBJ2-7; d_call: -; clone_size: few; v_call: TRBV11-2; cdr3_aa: CASRFGLGGYEQYF; cdr3_nt: TGTGCCAGCAGATTTGGGCTTGGAGGCTACGAGCAGTACTTC
j_call: TRBJ2-7; d_call: -; clone_size: -; v_call: TRBV7-7; cdr3_aa: CASSFDTSYEQYF; cdr3_nt: TGTGCTAGCAGCTTTGACACCTCCTACGAGCAGTACTTC
j_call: TRBJ2-7; d_call: TRBD1; clone_size: -; v_call: TRBV7-9; cdr3_aa: CASSLGAQGISYEQYF; cdr3_nt: TGTGCCAGCAGCCTAGGGGCACAGGGGATATCCTACGAGCAGTACTTC
j_call: TRBJ1-2; d_call: -; clone_size: -; v_call: TRBV27; cdr3_aa: CASSSTGEMSGYTF; cdr3_nt: TGTGCCAGCAGTTCAACGGGCGAAATGAGTGGCTACACCTTC
j_call: TRBJ2-2; d_call: -; clone_size: -; v_call: TRBV19; cdr3_aa: CASSSGYTGELFF; cdr3_nt: TGTGCCAGTAGTTCGGGATACACCGGGGAGCTGTTTTTT
j_call: TRBJ1-1; d_call: -; clone_size: -; v_call: TRBV7-2; cdr3_aa: CASSLLWDEAFF; cdr3_nt: TGTGCCAGCAGCTTGTTATGGGACGAAGCTTTCTTT
j_call: TRBJ2-7; d_call: -; clone_size: -; v_call: TRBV11-2; cdr3_aa: CASSIRGVPYEQYF; cdr3_nt: TGTGCCAGCAGCATCCGCGGGGTCCCCTACGAGCAGTACTTC
j_call: TRBJ1-5; d_call: -; clone_size: once; v_call: TRBV9; cdr3_aa: CASSVFSDQPQHF; cdr3_nt: TGTGCCAGCAGCGTATTTTCAGATCAGCCCCAGCATTTT